The rows below give T cell receptor beta chains drawn from one sample of a study of beta chain features in type 1 diabetes. Measured with immunoSEQ multiplex PCR; TCRdb has only the in-frame clones, and not every one. The data show hundreds of thousands of clones, with around 15% seen just once and roughly 7% held by the top ten. The sample consisted of central memory CD4+ T cells from blood. The receptors were gathered from a young man in good health. Both conserved end residues are part of each CDR3. Fields, in order: D gene, V gene, clone size, J gene, CDR3 DNA, CDR3 protein. D genes are given only for firm matches. Only some rows state a clone size, as once, few, many or a class for expanded clones.

TRBD1	TRBV7-2	many	TRBJ2-3	TGTGCCAGCAGCTTGGGACAGGCCTACTCAGATACGCAGTATTTT	CASSLGQAYSDTQYF
-	TRBV6-4	few	TRBJ1-6	TGTGCCAGCAGTGAATTCGGGAGCTCCTATAATTCACCCCTCCACTTT	CASSEFGSSYNSPLHF
TRBD2	TRBV4-1	many	TRBJ2-1	TGCGCCAGCAGACTAGCGGGGGGCAGAGTCAATGAGCAGTTCTTC	CASRLAGGRVNEQFF
-	TRBV7-2	many	TRBJ1-5	TGTGCCAGCAGCTCGGGGCTCAATCAGCCCCAGCATTTT	CASSSGLNQPQHF
-	TRBV20-1	-	TRBJ1-4	TGCAGTGCTAGTACAGAGGAAAAACTGTTTTTT	CSASTEEKLFF
TRBD1	TRBV6-6	few	TRBJ2-2	TGTGCCAGCAGTTCTAACAGGGGGCATACCGGGGAGCTGTTTTTT	CASSSNRGHTGELFF
TRBD1	TRBV7-2	few	TRBJ1-5	TGTGCCAGCAGTTCGACAGGGAATAGCAATCAGCCCCAGCATTTT	CASSSTGNSNQPQHF
-	TRBV28	few	TRBJ1-3	TGTGCCAGCGGTTCTAGAAACACCATATATTTT	CASGSRNTIYF
-	TRBV11-2	few	TRBJ2-3	TGTGCCAGCAGCCATACAGAGAACACAGATACGCAGTATTTT	CASSHTENTDTQYF
TRBD1	TRBV4-3	few	TRBJ2-7	TGCGCCAGCAGCCAAAGTCCCCAGGGGACAGGAAACTCCTACGAGCAGTACTTC	CASSQSPQGTGNSYEQYF
-	TRBV9	-	TRBJ2-1	TGTGCCAGCAGCGTAGCCGGGGGACTCGAGCAGTTCTTC	CASSVAGGLEQFF
-	TRBV7-7	-	TRBJ1-4	TGTGCCAGCTGTGGGACCGTTGCAACTAATGAAAAACTGTTTTTT	CASCGTVATNEKLFF
-	TRBV28	-	TRBJ1-3	TGTGCCAGCAGTCCCCCGCGGGGAAACACCATATATTTT	CASSPPRGNTIYF
-	TRBV6-5	-	TRBJ1-5	TGTGCCAGCAGTTACTCGGTGGGGGATAATCAGCCCCAGCATTTT	CASSYSVGDNQPQHF
-	TRBV27	-	TRBJ1-2	TGTGCCAGCAGCCTCTCGGTCTGGGGCAGGGAGGGCTACACCTTC	CASSLSVWGREGYTF
TRBD2	TRBV9	-	TRBJ2-7	TGTGCCAGCAGCGTAGATGCGGGGGGGCCGGCCTACGAGCAGTACTTC	CASSVDAGGPAYEQYF
-	TRBV5-8	few	TRBJ1-5	TGTGCCAGCAGCCAAGGGGGTCCGGGGGGCCCCCAGCATTTT	CASSQGGPGGPQHF
-	TRBV7-9	-	TRBJ1-3	TGTGCCAGCAGCTTTCCTCAGCCTGTTCTATATTTT	CASSFPQPVLYF
-	TRBV7-9	-	TRBJ2-1	TGTTCCAGCAGCCCAATTTCGGATGAGCAGTTCTTC	CSSSPISDEQFF
TRBD2	TRBV27	-	TRBJ2-3	TGTGCCAGCAGCCCAAGACTAGCGGCAAGCACAGATACGCAGTATTTT	CASSPRLAASTDTQYF
TRBD1	TRBV10-3	many	TRBJ1-6	TGTGCCATCAGCCAGGGGGGGACAGGGGGCTCACCCCTCCACTTT	CAISQGGTGGSPLHF
-	TRBV9	-	TRBJ1-3	TGTGCCAGCAGCGTAGCTAGGGGCGGAGGGATCTCTGGAAACACCATATATTTT	CASSVARGGGISGNTIYF
TRBD2	TRBV5-6	few	TRBJ2-1	TGTGCCAGCAGCTTCCGATTCGGAGCGGGAGGGCCGGCCAATGAGCAGTTCTTC	CASSFRFGAGGPANEQFF
TRBD2	TRBV7-2	-	TRBJ2-3	TGTGCCAGCAGCTTAGCGGGCCTAGCGGGGGGAAGAGATACGCAGTATTTT	CASSLAGLAGGRDTQYF
-	TRBV28	few	TRBJ2-5	TGTGCCAGCAGTTTACCCCAGCTTAGTGAGACCCAGTACTTC	CASSLPQLSETQYF
-	TRBV12-5	-	TRBJ1-5	TGTGCTAGTGGTTTGCCTTCAGGGTTCCGGCAGCATTTT	CASGLPSGFRQHF
-	TRBV27	many	TRBJ2-5	TGTGCCAGCGGCTTTACGGAGACCCAGTACTTC	CASGFTETQYF
-	TRBV6-5	few	TRBJ2-1	TGTGCCAGCAGTTACGCAGGGTACAATGAGCAGTTCTTC	CASSYAGYNEQFF
TRBD2	TRBV7-2	-	TRBJ2-7	TGTGCCAGCAGCGAACTAGCGGGGGGACCCTACGAGCAGTACTTC	CASSELAGGPYEQYF
TRBD2	TRBV7-2	-	TRBJ2-2	TGTGCCAGCAGCCGCTCCGGGACTAGAAACACCGGGGAGCTGTTTTTT	CASSRSGTRNTGELFF
-	TRBV6-6	-	TRBJ2-3	TGTGCCAGCAGATCCACCGGCCGAACAGATACGCAGTATTTT	CASRSTGRTDTQYF
TRBD1	TRBV4-3	few	TRBJ1-4	TGCGCCAGCAGCCAAACAGGGAGGGGGCAGGAAAAACTGTTTTTT	CASSQTGRGQEKLFF
TRBD2	TRBV2	-	TRBJ2-1	TGTGCCAGCAAGAGGACTAGCGGGTTCCCCCAGCAGTTCTTC	CASKRTSGFPQQFF
-	TRBV10-3	-	TRBJ2-2	TGTGCCATCAGTGGTAACGGAAACACCGGGGAGCTGTTTTTT	CAISGNGNTGELFF
-	TRBV7-2	many	TRBJ1-3	TGTGCCAGCAGCTTATCGGGAGGAAACACCATATATTTT	CASSLSGGNTIYF
-	TRBV5-4	-	TRBJ1-1	TGTGCCAGCAGCTACGATACGAGGTCCGCCACTGAAGCTTTCTTT	CASSYDTRSATEAFF
-	TRBV7-2	few	TRBJ2-7	TGTGCCAGCAGCCCCCGACAGAGGAGAATCTCCTACGAGCAGTACTTC	CASSPRQRRISYEQYF
TRBD2	TRBV7-9	-	TRBJ2-5	TGTGCCAGCCTTTATAGCGGGAGTATACGCGAGACCCAGTACTTC	CASLYSGSIRETQYF
TRBD1	TRBV6-5	-	TRBJ1-3	TGTGCCAGCAGCCACAGGGGACGCGGAAACACCATATATTTT	CASSHRGRGNTIYF
-	TRBV5-4	few	TRBJ2-5	TGTGCCAGCAGCTCCTACCAAGAGACCCAGTACTTC	CASSSYQETQYF
-	TRBV7-2	once	TRBJ2-7	TGTGCCAGCTCCATAAAGGGTTCCTACGAGCAGTACTTC	CASSIKGSYEQYF
TRBD1	TRBV11-3	few	TRBJ2-2	TGTGCCAGCAGCACGCTGGGACAGGGAGGGGCCGGGGAGCTGTTTTTT	CASSTLGQGGAGELFF
TRBD2	TRBV7-3	few	TRBJ2-3	TGTGCCAGCAGCCCGGCGGCGGGAGCCACAGATACGCAGTATTTT	CASSPAAGATDTQYF
-	TRBV5-1	few	TRBJ2-5	TGCGCCAGCAGCAAGGACGGGCCCAGGGAGACCCAGTACTTC	CASSKDGPRETQYF
-	TRBV2	many	TRBJ1-1	TGTGCCAGCAGTGTTACTGAAGCTTTCTTT	CASSVTEAFF
-	TRBV6-1	-	TRBJ2-1	TGTGCCAGCAGTAGGCGCAATGAGCAGTTCTTC	CASSRRNEQFF
-	TRBV19	-	TRBJ2-6	TGTGCCAGTAGTAGAGGGACTGGATACGGCTCTGGGGCCAACGTCCTGACTTTC	CASSRGTGYGSGANVLTF
-	TRBV11-2	-	TRBJ1-6	TGTGCCAGCAGCTTAGGTCGCAATTCACCCCTCCACTTT	CASSLGRNSPLHF
TRBD1	TRBV5-1	-	TRBJ2-5	TGCGCCAGCAGCTCGGGGACAGGAGGGCCCCAAGAGACCCAGTACTTC	CASSSGTGGPQETQYF
-	TRBV7-6	-	TRBJ2-3	TGTGCCAGCAGCTTAGGTCCTAGCGGCACAGATACGCAGTATTTT	CASSLGPSGTDTQYF
TRBD1	TRBV10-3	few	TRBJ1-4	TGTGCCATCAGTGAAACAGGGGGGGAAAAACTGTTTTTT	CAISETGGEKLFF
-	TRBV5-5	few	TRBJ2-1	TGTGCCAGCAGCCCCGGGACGATTAATGAGCAGTTCTTC	CASSPGTINEQFF
-	TRBV2	few	TRBJ2-1	TGTGCCAGCAGTGAATCGGAGAGGGAGCAGTTCTTC	CASSESEREQFF
TRBD2	TRBV7-2	many	TRBJ2-1	TGTGCCAGCAGCTTTCAAGCTAGCGGGAGAGGGAATGAGCAGTTCTTC	CASSFQASGRGNEQFF
-	TRBV9	few	TRBJ2-1	TGTGCCAGCATCGAATCCCAGCCTGGGGTCAATGAGCAGTTCTTC	CASIESQPGVNEQFF